The T cell receptor beta chain described here comes from a study of T cell changes during pregnancy in multiple sclerosis. Germline CDR1 SNHLY, CDR2 FYNNEI. The CDR3 runs to 16 residues. The V end was cut by 5 bases, the J end by 1 base, with 17 bases between. Only in-frame clones appear in the TCRdb table, and some are missing; sequencing was by immunoSEQ multiplex PCR. The table shows 80,000 to 100,000 clones, with 91% occurring only once. The receptor's source is a female donor in good health, enrolled as a control in a pregnancy study. Sequencing was performed on peripheral blood, taken after pregnancy. This rearrangement joins TRBV2 to TRBJ2-5; a possible D gene is TRBD1 (6 bases). CDR3 sequence reads: CASSTPDRTIQETQYF. The DNA for the CDR3 is TGTGCCAGCAGTACTCCCGACAGGACCATCCAAGAGACCCAGTACTTC.